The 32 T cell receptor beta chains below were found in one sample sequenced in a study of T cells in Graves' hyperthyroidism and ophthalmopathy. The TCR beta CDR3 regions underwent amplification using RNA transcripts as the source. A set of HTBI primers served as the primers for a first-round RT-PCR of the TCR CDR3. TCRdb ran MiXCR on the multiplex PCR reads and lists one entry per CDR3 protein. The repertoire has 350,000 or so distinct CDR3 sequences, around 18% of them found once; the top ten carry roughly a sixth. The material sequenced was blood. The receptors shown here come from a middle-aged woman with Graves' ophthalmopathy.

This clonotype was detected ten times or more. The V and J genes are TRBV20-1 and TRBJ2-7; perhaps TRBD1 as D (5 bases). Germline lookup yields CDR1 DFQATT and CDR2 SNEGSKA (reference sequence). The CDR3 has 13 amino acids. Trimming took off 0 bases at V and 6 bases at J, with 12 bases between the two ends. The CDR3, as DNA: TGCAGTGCTAGAGATCAGGGAAGGTCCGAGCAGTACTTC. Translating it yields CSARDQGRSEQYF.

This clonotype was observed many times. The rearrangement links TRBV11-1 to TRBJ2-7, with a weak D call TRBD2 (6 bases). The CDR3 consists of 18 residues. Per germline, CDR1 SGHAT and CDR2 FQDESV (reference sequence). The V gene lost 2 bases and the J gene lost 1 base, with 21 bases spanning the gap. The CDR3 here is CASSLFRPAGLLSYEQYF. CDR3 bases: TGTGCCAGCAGCTTATTCCGACCGGCGGGGCTCCTTTCCTACGAGCAGTACTTC.

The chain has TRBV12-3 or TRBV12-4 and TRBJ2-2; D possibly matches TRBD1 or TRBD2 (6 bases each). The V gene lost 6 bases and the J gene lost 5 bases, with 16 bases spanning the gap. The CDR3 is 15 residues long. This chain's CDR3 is CASSTGGGWTGELFF. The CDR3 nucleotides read TGTGCCAGCAGCACCGGAGGGGGGTGGACCGGGGAGCTGTTTTTT.

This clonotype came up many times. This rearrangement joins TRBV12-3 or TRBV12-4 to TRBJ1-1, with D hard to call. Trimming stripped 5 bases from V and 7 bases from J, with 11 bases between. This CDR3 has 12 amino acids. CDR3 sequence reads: CASSPGGHEAFF. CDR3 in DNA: TGTGCCAGCAGTCCCGGTGGGCATGAAGCTTTCTTT.

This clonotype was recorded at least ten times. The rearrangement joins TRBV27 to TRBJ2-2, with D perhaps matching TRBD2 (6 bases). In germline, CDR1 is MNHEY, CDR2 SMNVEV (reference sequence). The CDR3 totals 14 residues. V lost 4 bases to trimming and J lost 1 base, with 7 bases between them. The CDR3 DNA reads TGTGCCAGCAGTTCTAGCGTGAACACCGGGGAGCTGTTTTTT. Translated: CASSSSVNTGELFF.

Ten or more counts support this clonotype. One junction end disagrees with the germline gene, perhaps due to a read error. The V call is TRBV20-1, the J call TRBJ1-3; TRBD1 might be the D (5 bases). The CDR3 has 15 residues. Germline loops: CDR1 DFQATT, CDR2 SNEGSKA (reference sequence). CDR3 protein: CSASRDSSSGSTIYF. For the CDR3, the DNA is TGCAGTGCTAGTCGGGACTCGAGCTCTGGAAGCACCATATATTTT.

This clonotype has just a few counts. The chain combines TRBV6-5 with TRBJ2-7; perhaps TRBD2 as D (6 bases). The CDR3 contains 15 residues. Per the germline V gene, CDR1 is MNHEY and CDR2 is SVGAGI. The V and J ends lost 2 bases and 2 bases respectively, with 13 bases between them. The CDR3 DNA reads TGTGCCAGCAGTTACGACCGGGAGTACCCCTACGAGCAGTACTTC. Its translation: CASSYDREYPYEQYF.

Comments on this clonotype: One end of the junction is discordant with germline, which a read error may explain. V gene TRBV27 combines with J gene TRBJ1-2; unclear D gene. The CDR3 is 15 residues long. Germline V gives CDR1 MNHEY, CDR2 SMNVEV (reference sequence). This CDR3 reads CASSPRIGFVYGYIF. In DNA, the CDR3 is TGTGCCAGCAGTCCCCGGATAGGGTTCGTCTATGGCTACATCTTC.

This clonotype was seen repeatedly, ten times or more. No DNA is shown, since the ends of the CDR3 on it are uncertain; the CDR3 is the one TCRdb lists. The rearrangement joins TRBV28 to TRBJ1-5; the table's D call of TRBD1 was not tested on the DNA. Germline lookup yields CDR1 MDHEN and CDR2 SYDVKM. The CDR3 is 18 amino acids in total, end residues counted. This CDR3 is CASSLVMGGRDSNQPQHF.

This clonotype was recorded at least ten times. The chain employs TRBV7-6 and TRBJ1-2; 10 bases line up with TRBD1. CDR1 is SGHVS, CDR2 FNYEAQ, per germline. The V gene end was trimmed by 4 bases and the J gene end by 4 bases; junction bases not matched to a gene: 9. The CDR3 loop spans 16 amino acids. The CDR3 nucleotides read TGTGCCAGCAGCTCCCGCCCCGACAGGGGGCTCTATGGCTACACCTTC. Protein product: CASSSRPDRGLYGYTF.

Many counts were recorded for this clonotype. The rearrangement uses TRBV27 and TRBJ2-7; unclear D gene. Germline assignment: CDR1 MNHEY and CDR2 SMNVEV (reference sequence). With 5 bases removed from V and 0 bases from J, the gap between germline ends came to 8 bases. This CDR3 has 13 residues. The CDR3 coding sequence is TGTGCCAGCAGTGTCCGGGTCTCCTACGAGCAGTACTTC. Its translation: CASSVRVSYEQYF.

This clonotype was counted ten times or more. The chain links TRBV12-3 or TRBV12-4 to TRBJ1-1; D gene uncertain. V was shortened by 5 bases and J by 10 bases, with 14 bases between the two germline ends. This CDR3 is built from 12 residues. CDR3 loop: CASSTDLSGAFF. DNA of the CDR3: TGTGCCAGCAGTACGGACCTTTCGGGAGCTTTCTTT.

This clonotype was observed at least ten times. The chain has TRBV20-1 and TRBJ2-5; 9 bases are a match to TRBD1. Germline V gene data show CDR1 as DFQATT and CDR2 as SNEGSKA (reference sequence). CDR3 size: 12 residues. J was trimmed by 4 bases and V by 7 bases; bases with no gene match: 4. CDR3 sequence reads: CSGTGVGETQYF. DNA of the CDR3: TGCAGTGGGACAGGGGTAGGAGAGACCCAGTACTTC.

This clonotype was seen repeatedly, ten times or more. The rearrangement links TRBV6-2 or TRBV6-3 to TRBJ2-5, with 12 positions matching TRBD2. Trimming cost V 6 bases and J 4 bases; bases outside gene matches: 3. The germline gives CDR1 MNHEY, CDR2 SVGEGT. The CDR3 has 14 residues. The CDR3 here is CASRTSGSVETQYF. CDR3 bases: TGTGCCAGCAGGACTAGCGGGAGCGTAGAGACCCAGTACTTC.

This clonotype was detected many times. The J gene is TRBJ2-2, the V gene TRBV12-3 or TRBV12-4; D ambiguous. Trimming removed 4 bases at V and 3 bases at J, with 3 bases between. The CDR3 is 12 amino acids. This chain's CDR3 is CASSSHTGELFF. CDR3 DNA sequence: TGTGCCAGCAGTTCCCACACCGGGGAGCTGTTTTTT.

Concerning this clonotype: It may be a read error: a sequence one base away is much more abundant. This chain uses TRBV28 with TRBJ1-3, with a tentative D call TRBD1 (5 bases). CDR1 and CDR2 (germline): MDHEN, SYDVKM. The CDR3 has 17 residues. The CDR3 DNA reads TGTGCCAGCAGTCAAACCATGGGGGGAAGCTCTGGAAACACCACATATTTT. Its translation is CASSQTMGGSSGNTTYF.

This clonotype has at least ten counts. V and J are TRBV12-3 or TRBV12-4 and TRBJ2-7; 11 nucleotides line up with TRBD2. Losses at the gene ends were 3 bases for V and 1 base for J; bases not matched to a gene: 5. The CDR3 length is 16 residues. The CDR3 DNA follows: TGTGCCAGCAGTTTCACTAGCGGGAGAAAATCCTACGAGCAGTACTTC. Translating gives CASSFTSGRKSYEQYF.

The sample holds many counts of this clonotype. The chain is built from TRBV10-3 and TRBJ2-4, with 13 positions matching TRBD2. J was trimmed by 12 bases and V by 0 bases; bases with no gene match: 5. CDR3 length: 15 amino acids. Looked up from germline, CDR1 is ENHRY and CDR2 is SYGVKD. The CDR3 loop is CAISESGLAGEAQYF. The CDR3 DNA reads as TGTGCCATCAGTGAGTCTGGACTAGCGGGAGAGGCTCAGTACTTC.

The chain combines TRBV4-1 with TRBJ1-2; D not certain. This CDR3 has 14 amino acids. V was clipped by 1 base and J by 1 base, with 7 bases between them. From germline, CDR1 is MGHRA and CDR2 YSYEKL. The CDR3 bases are TGCGCCAGCAGCCAAGGGGCCGTTAACTATGGCTACACCTTC. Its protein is CASSQGAVNYGYTF.

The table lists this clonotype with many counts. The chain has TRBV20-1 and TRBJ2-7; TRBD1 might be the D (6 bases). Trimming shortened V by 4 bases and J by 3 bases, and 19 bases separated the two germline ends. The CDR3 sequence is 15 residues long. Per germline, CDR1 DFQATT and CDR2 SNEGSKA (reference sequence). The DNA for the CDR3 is TGCAGTGCTATTCCCCAGGGGCCCATTAACTACGAGCAGTACTTC. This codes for CSAIPQGPINYEQYF.

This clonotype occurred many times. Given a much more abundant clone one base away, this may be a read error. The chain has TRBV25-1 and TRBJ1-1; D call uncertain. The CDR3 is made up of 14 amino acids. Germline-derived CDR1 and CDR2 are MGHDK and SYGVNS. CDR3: CASGEFGKNTEAFF. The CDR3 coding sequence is TGTGCCAGCGGTGAATTTGGAAAGAACACTGAAGCTTTCTTT.

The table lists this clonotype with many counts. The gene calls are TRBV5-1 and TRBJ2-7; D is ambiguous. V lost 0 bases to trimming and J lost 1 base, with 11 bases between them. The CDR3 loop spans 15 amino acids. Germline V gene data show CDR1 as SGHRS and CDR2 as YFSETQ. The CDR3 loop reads CASSLALLGSYEQYF. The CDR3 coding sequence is TGCGCCAGCAGCTTGGCTCTCTTGGGGTCCTACGAGCAGTACTTC.

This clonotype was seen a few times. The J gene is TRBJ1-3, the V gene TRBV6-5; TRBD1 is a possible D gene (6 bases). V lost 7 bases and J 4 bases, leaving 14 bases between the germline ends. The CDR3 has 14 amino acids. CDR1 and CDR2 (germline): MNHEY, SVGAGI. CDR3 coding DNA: TGTGCCAGCAAGCAACAGGGATCCGGAAACACCATATATTTT. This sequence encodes CASKQQGSGNTIYF.

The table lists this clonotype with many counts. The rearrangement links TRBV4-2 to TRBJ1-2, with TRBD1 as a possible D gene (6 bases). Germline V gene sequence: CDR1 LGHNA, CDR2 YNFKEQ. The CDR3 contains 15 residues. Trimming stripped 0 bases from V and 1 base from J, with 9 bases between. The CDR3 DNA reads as TGTGCCAGCAGCCAAGAGGACAGACTTAACTATGGCTACACCTTC. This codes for CASSQEDRLNYGYTF.

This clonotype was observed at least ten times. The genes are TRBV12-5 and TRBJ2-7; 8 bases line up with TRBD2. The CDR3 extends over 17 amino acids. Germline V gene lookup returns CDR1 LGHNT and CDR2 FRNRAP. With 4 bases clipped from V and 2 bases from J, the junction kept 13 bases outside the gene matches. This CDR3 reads CASGSQRGSGRTYEQYF. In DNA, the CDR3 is TGTGCTAGTGGTTCCCAGCGGGGGAGTGGAAGGACCTACGAGCAGTACTTC.

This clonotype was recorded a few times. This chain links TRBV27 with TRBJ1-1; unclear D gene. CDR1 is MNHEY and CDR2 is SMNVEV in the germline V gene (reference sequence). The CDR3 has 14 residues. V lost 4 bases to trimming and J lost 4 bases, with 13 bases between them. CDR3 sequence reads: CASSSRRVSTEAFF. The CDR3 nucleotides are TGTGCCAGCAGTTCGCGAAGGGTTAGCACTGAAGCTTTCTTT.

The CDR3 DNA follows: TGTGCCAGTACGTCAGCGGGCGAGCAGTACTTC. Residues: CASTSAGEQYF. The chain joins TRBV6-1 to TRBJ2-7, with D perhaps matching TRBD2 (6 bases). V was shortened by 9 bases and J by 6 bases, with 12 bases between the two germline ends. Germline CDR1 MNHNS, CDR2 SASEGT. This CDR3 has 11 residues.

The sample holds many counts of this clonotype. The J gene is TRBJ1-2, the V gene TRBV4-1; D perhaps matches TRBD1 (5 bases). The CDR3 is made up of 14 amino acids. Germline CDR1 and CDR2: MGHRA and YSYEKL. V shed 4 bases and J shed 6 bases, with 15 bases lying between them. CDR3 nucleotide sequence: TGCGCCAGCAGCCCCCGTGGGGGACGAGATGGCTACACCTTC. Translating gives CASSPRGGRDGYTF.

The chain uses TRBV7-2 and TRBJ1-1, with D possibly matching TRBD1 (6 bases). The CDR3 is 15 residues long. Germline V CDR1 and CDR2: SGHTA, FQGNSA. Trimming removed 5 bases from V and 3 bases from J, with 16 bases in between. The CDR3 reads CASSKWGALDTEAFF. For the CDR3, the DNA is TGTGCCAGCAGCAAATGGGGGGCTTTGGACACTGAAGCTTTCTTT. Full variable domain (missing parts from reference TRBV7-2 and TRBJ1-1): GAGVSQSPSNKVTEKGKDVELRCDPISGHTALYWYRQSLGQGLEFLIYFQGNSAPDKSGLPSDRFSAERTGGSVSTLTIQRTQQEDSAVYLCASSKWGALDTEAFFGQGTRLTVV.

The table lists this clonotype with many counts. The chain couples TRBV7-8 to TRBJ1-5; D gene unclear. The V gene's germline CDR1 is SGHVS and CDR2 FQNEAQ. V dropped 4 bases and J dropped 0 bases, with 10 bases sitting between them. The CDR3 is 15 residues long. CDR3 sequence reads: CASSSGPYSNQPQHF. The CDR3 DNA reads TGTGCCAGCAGCTCCGGGCCATATAGCAATCAGCCCCAGCATTTT. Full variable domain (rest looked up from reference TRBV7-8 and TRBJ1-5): GAGVSQSPRYKVAKRGQDVALRCDPISGHVSLFWYQQALGQGPEFLTYFQNEAQLDKSGLPSDRFFAERPEGSVSTLKIQRTQQEDSAVYLCASSSGPYSNQPQHFGDGTRLSIL.

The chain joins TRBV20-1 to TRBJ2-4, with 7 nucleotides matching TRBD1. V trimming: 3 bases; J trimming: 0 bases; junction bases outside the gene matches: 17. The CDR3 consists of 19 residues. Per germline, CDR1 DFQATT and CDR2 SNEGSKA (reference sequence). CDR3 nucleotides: TGCAGTGCTAGTTCCCCGCCCCGAGGACAGGATCTAGCCAAAAACATTCAGTACTTC. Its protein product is CSASSPPRGQDLAKNIQYF.

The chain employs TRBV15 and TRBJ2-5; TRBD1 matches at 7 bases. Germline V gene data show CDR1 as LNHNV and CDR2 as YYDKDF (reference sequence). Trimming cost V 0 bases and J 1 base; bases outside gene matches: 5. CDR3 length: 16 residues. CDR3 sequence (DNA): TGTGCCACCAGCAGAGACCGGGACAGCTTCCAAGAGACCCAGTACTTC. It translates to CATSRDRDSFQETQYF. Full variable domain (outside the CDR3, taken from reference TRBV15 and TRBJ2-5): DAMVIQNPRYQVTQFGKPVTLSCSQTLNHNVMYWYQQKSSQAPKLLFHYYDKDFNNEADTPDNFQSRRPNTSFCFLDIRSPGLGDTAMYLCATSRDRDSFQETQYFGPGTRLLVL.